These T cell receptor beta chains were read from a single sample in a study of T cell responses to AZD1222 COVID-19 vaccine. The protocol was immunoSEQ multiplex PCR, while the TCRdb copy is restricted to in-frame clones and leaves out a portion. Counted here are about 93,000 clones, about nine tenths occurring once; the ten biggest clones make up less than 3.5%. Sequenced here: peripheral blood, sampled on day 0 of MenACWY control vaccination. These receptors all come from an adult in good health. The CDR3 runs from the conserved cysteine through the conserved F or W. The D gene is left open where the match is weak. Size is omitted from some rows. Given values are once, few, many or a class for expanded clones.

TRBD1,TRBV4-3,once,19,TRBJ1-1,CASSQDYYRTGVLNTEAFF,TGCGCCAGCAGCCAAGATTACTACAGGACAGGGGTCTTGAACACTGAAGCTTTCTTT
-,TRBV6-2/TRBV6-3,-,16,TRBJ1-5,CASSYSPWGGNQPQHF,TGTGCCAGCAGTTACTCCCCCTGGGGGGGCAATCAGCCCCAGCATTTT
-,TRBV19,-,11,TRBJ1-4,CASTGTPKLFF,TGTGCCAGTACCGGGACCCCAAAACTGTTTTTT
TRBD1,TRBV3-1/TRBV3-2,-,14,TRBJ1-5,CASSQGQGGQPQHF,TGTGCCAGCAGCCAAGGACAGGGTGGCCAGCCCCAGCATTTT
-,TRBV4-3,-,14,TRBJ2-7,CASSQALERYEQYF,TGCGCCAGCAGCCAGGCACTCGAGCGCTACGAGCAGTACTTC
-,TRBV15,many,14,TRBJ2-7,CATSSGTFSYEQYF,TGTGCCACCAGCTCCGGGACATTCTCCTACGAGCAGTACTTC
-,TRBV18,-,15,TRBJ1-2,CASSPAILDNYGYTF,TGTGCCAGCTCACCGGCGATTTTGGATAACTATGGCTACACCTTC
-,TRBV18,-,16,TRBJ1-4,CASSPVQGKTNEKLFF,TGTGCCAGCTCACCGGTCCAGGGGAAAACTAATGAAAAACTGTTTTTT
-,TRBV28,-,11,TRBJ1-4,CASGGFTELFF,TGTGCCAGCGGAGGCTTTACGGAACTGTTTTTT
TRBD1,TRBV4-1,-,15,TRBJ1-2,CASSQWAGQDYGYTF,TGCGCCAGCAGCCAATGGGCGGGACAGGATTATGGCTACACCTTC
-,TRBV7-2,once,14,TRBJ2-3,CASSFTSPVDTQYF,TGTGCCAGCAGCTTTACCAGCCCCGTGGATACGCAGTATTTT
TRBD1,TRBV7-2,-,16,TRBJ1-6,CASSLATGQISSPLHF,TGTGCCAGCAGCTTAGCTACGGGACAGATCTCCTCACCCCTCCACTTT
-,TRBV7-2,-,10,TRBJ2-5,CASGLETQYF,TGTGCCAGCGGATTAGAGACCCAGTACTTC
TRBD2,TRBV10-3,-,16,TRBJ2-7,CAISDGAGGLFHEQYF,TGTGCCATCAGTGACGGAGCGGGGGGGCTTTTCCACGAGCAGTACTTC
-,TRBV13,-,16,TRBJ1-1,CASSEIGWGANTEAFF,TGTGCCAGCAGCGAGATTGGTTGGGGGGCTAACACTGAAGCTTTCTTT
-,TRBV20-1,-,13,TRBJ1-1,CSASQGTTTEAFF,TGCAGTGCGAGTCAGGGTACGACCACTGAAGCTTTCTTT
TRBD1,TRBV18,-,14,TRBJ1-1,CASSPGSGGYEAFF,TGTGCCAGCTCACCGGGTTCAGGGGGCTATGAAGCTTTCTTT